This T cell receptor (beta chain) was recovered during a study of cytomegalovirus exposure and HLA in healthy donors. Study conclusions and caveats: Highly shared variants forming one cluster were likely a sequencing artifact. Some V segments (TRBV6-2 and TRBV6-3 among them) were excluded as indistinguishable.

Comment on this clone: The antigen remains unidentified.

Germline V gene data show CDR1 as SGHAT and CDR2 as FQDESV (reference sequence). V was cut by 5 bases and J by 1 base, with 9 bases left in between. The CDR3 totals 13 residues. The PCR used 60 Vbeta and 13 Jbeta primers. The table came from immunoSEQ multiplex PCR; TCRdb's copy has only in-frame clones and leaves some out. The sample consists of 100,000 or so clones, approximately 77% of them appearing once. Healthy bone marrow donors made up the donor group. This TCR was sampled from a human donor in good health. J is TRBJ2-7 and V is TRBV11-1, with a tentative D call TRBD2 (5 bases). Material: PBMCs. CDR3 amino acids: CASSRTGSYEQYF. As DNA, the CDR3 is TGTGCCAGCAGCCGGACGGGATCCTACGAGCAGTACTTC.